A single sample is the source of the 20 T cell receptor beta chains below, sequenced in a study of shared clonotypes between healthy human individuals. Profiling relied on immunoSEQ multiplex PCR, and the TCRdb table lists in-frame clones only, not all of them. In the table there are more than 2,000,000 clones, 93% of which are singletons. Sequenced sample: naive CD4+ T cells from PBMCs. The subset denotes: CD45RA+ positively selected. The source of these receptors is a man younger than 30 in good health. Some clones in this sample may be carry-over from other donors' samples.

This rearrangement joins TRBV29-1 to TRBJ2-1, with D maybe TRBD1 (6 bases). Germline lookup yields CDR1 SQVTM and CDR2 ANQGSEA. V lost 6 bases and J 1 base, leaving 13 bases between the germline ends. The CDR3 is made up of 14 amino acids. This chain's CDR3 is CSVPDRWSYNEQFF. The CDR3 DNA follows: TGCAGCGTCCCCGACAGGTGGTCCTACAATGAGCAGTTCTTC.

V is TRBV13 and J is TRBJ2-7, with a weak D call TRBD1 (6 bases). The germline CDR1 and CDR2 sequences are PRHDT and FYEKMQ (reference sequence). The CDR3 runs to 17 residues. Trimming took 4 bases from V and 0 from J, leaving 19 bases between them. The CDR3 region has the DNA TGTGCCAGCAGCTCCAATTTAGGGGACATTGACTCCTACGAGCAGTACTTC. Its protein product is CASSSNLGDIDSYEQYF.

This chain uses TRBV5-4 with TRBJ1-3; no clear D. The CDR3 has 14 residues. The V gene's germline CDR1 is SGHNT and CDR2 YYREEE (reference sequence). The V and J ends lost 2 bases and 0 bases respectively, with 6 bases between them. As DNA, the CDR3 is TGTGCCAGCAGCTTTCAAAGCTCTGGAAACACCATATATTTT. Its protein product is CASSFQSSGNTIYF.

The J gene is TRBJ2-5, the V gene TRBV29-1, with a tentative D call TRBD1 (6 bases). This CDR3 spans 13 amino acids. In germline, CDR1 is SQVTM, CDR2 ANQGSEA. V was shortened by 2 bases and J by 2 bases, with 9 bases between the two germline ends. The CDR3: CSVERTAQETQYF. CDR3 coding DNA: TGCAGCGTTGAACGGACAGCGCAAGAGACCCAGTACTTC.

With respect to this clone: Other nucleotide sequences from this sample produce the same CDR3. The V gene is TRBV5-1, the J gene TRBJ1-1; D may be TRBD1 (5 bases). The CDR3 is 14 amino acids. Germline lookup yields CDR1 SGHRS and CDR2 YFSETQ. V lost 4 bases to trimming and J lost 2 bases, with 12 bases between them. CDR3 loop: CASSPRRGNTEAFF. CDR3 DNA: TGCGCCAGCAGCCCTCGGAGGGGTAACACTGAAGCTTTCTTT.

In its sample, this clone was seen a few times. This chain uses TRBV27 with TRBJ1-1, with TRBD1 matching 8 bases. The CDR3 is 12 amino acids. V trimming: 6 bases; J trimming: 8 bases; junction bases outside the gene matches: 5. Germline V CDR1 and CDR2: MNHEY, SMNVEV (reference sequence). This CDR3 is CASSHAGGEAFF. CDR3 in DNA: TGTGCCAGCAGCCACGCAGGGGGCGAAGCTTTCTTT.

Turning to this clone: In the same sample, other DNA sequences code for this CDR3. The chain recombines TRBV6-5 with TRBJ2-7; 9 bases are shared with TRBD2. V lost 3 bases to trimming and J lost 5 bases; unmatched junction nucleotides: 5. Germline CDR1 and CDR2: MNHEY and SVGAGI. CDR3 length: 14 residues. The CDR3: CASSYSGRGNEQYF. CDR3 sequence (DNA): TGTGCCAGCAGTTATAGCGGGAGAGGTAACGAGCAGTACTTC.

J is TRBJ2-5 and V is TRBV10-2; a possible D gene is TRBD1 (5 bases). Germline V gene data show CDR1 as WSHSY and CDR2 as SAAADI. The CDR3 covers 11 residues. The V end lost 5 bases, the J end lost 6 bases, and 7 bases lay between the germline ends. CDR3 sequence: CASSSGQTQYF. DNA of the CDR3: TGCGCCAGCAGTTCAGGGCAGACCCAGTACTTC.

The genes are TRBV27 and TRBJ2-3; D not certain. The CDR3 loop spans 14 amino acids. The V end lost 7 bases, the J end lost 0 bases, and 11 bases lay between the germline ends. Germline V gene data show CDR1 as MNHEY and CDR2 as SMNVEV (reference sequence). The CDR3 DNA reads TGTGCCAGCACCCCCGGGCCCAGCACAGATACGCAGTATTTT. Protein: CASTPGPSTDTQYF.

CDR3 bases: TGTGCCAGCAGACCCCCCACAGGGACCGTCTCTGAAGCTTTCTTT. This translates into CASRPPTGTVSEAFF. The rearrangement joins TRBV6-6 to TRBJ1-1, with D possibly matching TRBD1 (6 bases). Germline loops: CDR1 MNHNY, CDR2 SVGAGI (reference sequence). This CDR3 is built from 15 residues. Deletions cut 6 bases from V and 6 bases from J, with 20 bases between.

Comments on this clone: Distinct nucleotide sequences in the sample also encode this CDR3. The J gene is TRBJ2-2, the V gene TRBV7-3, with TRBD1 as a possible D gene (6 bases). Per germline, CDR1 SGHTA and CDR2 FQGTGA. V lost 2 bases and J 5 bases, leaving 6 bases between the germline ends. The CDR3 has 13 residues. For the CDR3, the DNA is TGTGCCAGCAGCTTAGACAGGACCGGGGAGCTGTTTTTT. Translation: CASSLDRTGELFF.

This sequence joins TRBV28 and TRBJ2-7, with TRBD1 matching over 7 bases. Trimming took 6 bases from V and 3 from J; bases not matched to a gene: 11. CDR1 and CDR2 from the germline V gene are MDHEN and SYDVKM. This CDR3 has 15 amino acids. CDR3 in DNA: TGTGCCAGCAGGCGACAGGGAGCGACGGGCTACGAGCAGTACTTC. Translation: CASRRQGATGYEQYF.

This chain links TRBV28 with TRBJ1-1; D possibly corresponds to TRBD1 (6 bases). This CDR3 is built from 12 residues. CDR1 is MDHEN, CDR2 SYDVKM, per germline. Trimming shortened V by 4 bases and J by 9 bases, and 12 bases separated the two germline ends. The CDR3 DNA reads as TGTGCCAGCAGTTATATGACAGGCCAAGCTTTCTTT. This encodes CASSYMTGQAFF. The full variable domain, rest sourced from reference TRBV28 and TRBJ1-1, is DVKVTQSSRYLVKRTGEKVFLECVQDMDHENMFWYRQDPGLGLRLIYFSYDVKMKEKGDIPEGYSVSREKKERFSLILESASTNQTSMYLCASSYMTGQAFFGQGTRLTVV.

The chain carries TRBV7-8 and TRBJ1-1; possibly TRBD1 for D (5 bases). Trimming removed 5 bases at V and 0 bases at J, with 10 bases between. Germline CDR1 and CDR2: SGHVS and FQNEAQ. The CDR3 sequence is 14 residues long. The CDR3 loop is CASSTGPMNTEAFF. As DNA, the CDR3 is TGTGCCAGCAGCACAGGACCTATGAACACTGAAGCTTTCTTT.

The chain carries TRBV5-1 and TRBJ1-2, with D perhaps TRBD1 (6 bases). Germline CDR1 reads SGHRS; CDR2 reads YFSETQ. CDR3 length: 15 residues. V gave up 0 bases and J gave up 1 base, with 10 bases separating them. The CDR3 sequence is CASSLEQGYNYGYTF. CDR3 nucleotide sequence: TGCGCCAGCAGCTTGGAACAGGGCTATAACTATGGCTACACCTTC.

The chain has TRBV28 and TRBJ1-2, with D possibly matching TRBD1 (6 bases). The length of the CDR3 is 14 residues. Germline V gene lookup returns CDR1 MDHEN and CDR2 SYDVKM. Between the trimmed V and J ends, which lost 6 bases and 7 bases, there was a span of 18 bases. This chain's CDR3 is CASSPDNRDAGYTF. The CDR3 DNA reads as TGTGCCAGCAGCCCGGACAACAGGGACGCTGGCTACACCTTC.

V gene TRBV30 combines with J gene TRBJ2-7, with D uncertain. The ends were cut back, 4 bases at V and 5 bases at J, with 12 bases in the middle. The CDR3 loop spans 12 amino acids. CDR1 and CDR2 (germline): GTSNPN, SVGIG (reference sequence). The CDR3 spells CAWNLHTDEQYF. CDR3 nucleotides: TGTGCCTGGAACTTACACACGGACGAGCAGTACTTC.

The rearrangement uses TRBV7-2 and TRBJ2-7; perhaps TRBD2 as D (5 bases). CDR1 is SGHTA, CDR2 FQGNSA, per germline. CDR3 length: 14 residues. V lost 5 bases and J lost 4, with 15 bases in between. The CDR3 coding sequence is TGTGCCAGCAGCCCTGGCGGGTCCCCTTACGAGCAGTACTTC. Its protein product is CASSPGGSPYEQYF.

The count of this clone is one. The chain combines TRBV7-2 with TRBJ2-7, with D possibly TRBD2 on 7 matching bases. Germline values: CDR1 SGHTA, CDR2 FQGNSA. CDR3 length equals 14 residues. The germline V and J ends were trimmed by 3 bases and 2 bases, with 11 bases remaining between them. The CDR3 bases are TGTGCCAGCAGCTTTATAGGGGGGGCCTACGAGCAGTACTTC. The encoded protein is CASSFIGGAYEQYF.

The rearrangement joins TRBV7-9 to TRBJ2-1, with D uncertain. Trimming left V 5 bases short and J 3 bases short, with 14 bases between. CDR3 length: 15 residues. Germline V gene lookup returns CDR1 SEHNR and CDR2 FQNEAQ (reference sequence). DNA of the CDR3: TGTGCCAGCAGCCCGCGAGGCGTAGACTACAATGAGCAGTTCTTC. Translation: CASSPRGVDYNEQFF.